What follows are 19 T cell receptor beta chains derived from one specimen sequenced in a study of T cell repertoires in cytomegalovirus infection. TCRdb fed the reads into MiXCR, producing one record per CDR3 protein. The sample includes 170,000 or so distinct CDR3 sequences, roughly a sixth of them seen just once. The sequencing sample was made of CD8+ T cells from PBMCs. Source of these receptors: a human donor in good health (CMV status not recorded). Some clones in this sample may be carry-over from other donors' samples.

The table lists this clonotype with a few counts. The V call is TRBV29-1, the J call TRBJ2-7; weak D call: TRBD2 (6 bases). Germline loops: CDR1 SQVTM, CDR2 ANQGSEA. The CDR3 is 14 residues long. V lost 2 bases and J 2 bases, leaving 13 bases between the germline ends. DNA for the CDR3: TGCAGCGTTGAAACCCCGGGAGCTACCTACGAGCAGTACTTC. Protein sequence: CSVETPGATYEQYF.

The CDR3 loop is CASSPSRGPRTDTQYF. The CDR3 bases are TGTGCCAGCAGTCCCTCCAGGGGACCCCGCACAGATACGCAGTATTTT. The V gene is TRBV6-2 or TRBV6-3, the J gene TRBJ2-3; D perhaps matches TRBD1 (6 bases). Germline V gene sequence: CDR1 MNHEY, CDR2 SVGEGT. Trimming cost V 5 bases and J 1 base, with 16 bases left between them. The CDR3 has 16 residues.

This clonotype was counted between two and nine times. The chain combines TRBV7-9 with TRBJ1-1; TRBD1 matches at 9 bases. In germline, CDR1 is SEHNR, CDR2 FQNEAQ (reference sequence). CDR3 length: 14 amino acids. Trimming at V came to 4 bases and at J to 5 bases, leaving 5 bases not matched to a gene. For the CDR3, the DNA is TGTGCCAGCAGCTCGGACAGGGGTTGGACTGAAGCTTTCTTT. It codes for CASSSDRGWTEAFF.

This rearrangement joins TRBV28 to TRBJ1-1, with 7 positions matching TRBD1. Unmatched junction bases numbered 3, after V lost 8 bases and J lost 0 bases. Germline V gene sequence: CDR1 MDHEN, CDR2 SYDVKM. This CDR3 is 13 amino acids long. The DNA for the CDR3 is TGTGCCAGCGGAACAGGGGTGAACACTGAAGCTTTCTTT. This codes for CASGTGVNTEAFF. Using reference TRBV28 and TRBJ1-1 for the parts outside the CDR3, the full variable domain is DVKVTQSSRYLVKRTGEKVFLECVQDMDHENMFWYRQDPGLGLRLIYFSYDVKMKEKGDIPEGYSVSREKKERFSLILESASTNQTSMYLCASGTGVNTEAFFGQGTRLTVV.

This clonotype was seen just once. The genes are TRBV27 and TRBJ2-1; no clear D gene. The CDR3 runs 11 residues. Germline loops: CDR1 MNHEY, CDR2 SMNVEV (reference sequence). Trimming left V 3 bases short and J 10 bases short, with 7 bases between. The CDR3 loop is CASSFGVEQFF. The CDR3 bases are TGTGCCAGCAGTTTTGGGGTAGAGCAGTTCTTC.

Ten or more counts support this clonotype. V and J are TRBV7-9 and TRBJ2-1; a weak D match, TRBD2 (6 bases). Trimming pared 0 bases from V and 6 bases from J, leaving 18 bases between. Germline CDR1 and CDR2: SEHNR and FQNEAQ (reference sequence). The CDR3 runs 17 residues. DNA of the CDR3: TGTGCCAGCAGCTTAGCGTTAAGCCGGGGGAGAGGCAATGAGCAGTTCTTC. This codes for CASSLALSRGRGNEQFF.

The rearrangement uses TRBV7-2 and TRBJ2-1, with D unclear. The CDR3 consists of 12 residues. Looked up from germline, CDR1 is SGHTA and CDR2 is FQGNSA. The ends were cut back, 3 bases at V and 6 bases at J, with 6 bases in the middle. The CDR3 DNA reads as TGTGCCAGCAGCTTCAGGACCAATGAGCAGTTCTTC. It specifies CASSFRTNEQFF.

This clonotype was seen a handful of times. The chain has TRBV12-3 or TRBV12-4 and TRBJ2-1; unclear D gene. The CDR3 loop spans 13 amino acids. Trimming left V 3 bases short and J 3 bases short, with 6 bases between. The CDR3, as DNA: TGTGCCAGCAGTTTCAATGTCTACAATGAGCAGTTCTTC. This codes for CASSFNVYNEQFF.

This clonotype was seen a few times. The chain employs TRBV12-3 or TRBV12-4 and TRBJ1-1; TRBD1 matches at 7 bases. The CDR3 spans 12 residues. The trim removed 5 bases at V and 10 bases at J, leaving 7 bases unmatched. In nucleotides, the CDR3 is TGTGCCAGCAGTGAGACAGGGTTTGGAGCTTTCTTT. Translating gives CASSETGFGAFF.

The rearrangement joins TRBV6-2 or TRBV6-3 to TRBJ1-1; weak D call: TRBD1 (5 bases). CDR1 MNHEY and CDR2 SVGEGT come from the germline V gene. The CDR3 loop spans 16 amino acids. Trimming removed 4 bases at V and 1 base at J, with 16 bases between. The DNA of the CDR3 is TGTGCCAGCAGTTTAAGCCGGGACGGGCGGAACACTGAAGCTTTCTTT. Amino acids: CASSLSRDGRNTEAFF.

The chain couples TRBV7-9 to TRBJ2-3; a weak D match, TRBD2 (6 bases). Per the germline V gene, CDR1 is SEHNR and CDR2 is FQNEAQ (reference sequence). V was cut by 3 bases and J by 6 bases, with 13 bases left in between. This CDR3 region has 14 residues. CDR3 bases: TGTGCCAGCAGCTTTCAGGGAGGAGTGGATACGCAGTATTTT. Its protein product is CASSFQGGVDTQYF.

This clonotype was seen more than once but under ten times. Here the CDR3 reads CASSLAPFMGTDTQYF. The CDR3 region has the DNA TGTGCCAGCAGCTTAGCACCCTTTATGGGGACAGATACGCAGTATTTT. The rearrangement uses TRBV7-6 and TRBJ2-3; D ambiguous. The CDR3 spans 16 residues. The germline V and J ends were trimmed by 0 bases and 3 bases, with 13 bases remaining between them. Germline-derived CDR1 and CDR2 are SGHVS and FNYEAQ.

The chain links TRBV7-3 to TRBJ2-2; 7 bases line up with TRBD1. Losses at the gene ends were 4 bases for V and 8 bases for J; bases not matched to a gene: 13. CDR3 size: 16 residues. From germline, CDR1 is SGHTA and CDR2 FQGTGA. The DNA for the CDR3 is TGTGCCAGCAGCTACAGGGACAGTCTCAGGAAGGGGGAGCTGTTTTTT. This sequence encodes CASSYRDSLRKGELFF.

V is TRBV5-1 and J is TRBJ1-6; a weak D match, TRBD1 (5 bases). V was shortened by 2 bases and J by 8 bases, with 23 bases between the two germline ends. The germline gives CDR1 SGHRS, CDR2 YFSETQ. The CDR3 is 18 residues long. CDR3 DNA sequence: TGCGCCAGCAGCTTCGCCCTTAGACAGACAGCCGCCGATTCACCCCTCCACTTT. Translating it yields CASSFALRQTAADSPLHF.

This clonotype showed up just a few times. The rearrangement links TRBV28 to TRBJ2-5, with D perhaps given as TRBD1 or TRBD2 (5 bases each). The CDR3 runs 16 residues. Trimming pared 1 base from V and 2 bases from J, leaving 14 bases between. The germline V gene has CDR1 MDHEN and CDR2 SYDVKM. CDR3 in DNA: TGTGCCAGCAGTTTATCCGGGGCAGGGTTACAAGAGACCCAGTACTTC. Its translation is CASSLSGAGLQETQYF. Full variable domain (missing parts from reference TRBV28 and TRBJ2-5): DVKVTQSSRYLVKRTGEKVFLECVQDMDHENMFWYRQDPGLGLRLIYFSYDVKMKEKGDIPEGYSVSREKKERFSLILESASTNQTSMYLCASSLSGAGLQETQYFGPGTRLLVL.

The chain uses TRBV29-1 and TRBJ2-6, with D unclear. Trimming took off 6 bases at V and 4 bases at J, with 4 bases between the two ends. Germline lookup yields CDR1 SQVTM and CDR2 ANQGSEA. The CDR3 is 11 amino acids. CDR3 DNA: TGCAGCGTGACAGGGGCCAACGTCCTGACTTTC. Translated: CSVTGANVLTF.

A few counts support this clonotype. V and J are TRBV29-1 and TRBJ2-6; D is unclear. This CDR3 is built from 16 residues. The germline V and J ends were trimmed by 3 bases and 0 bases, with 12 bases remaining between them. The V gene's germline CDR1 is SQVTM and CDR2 ANQGSEA. CDR3 nucleotides: TGCAGCGTTGATGGCAGGACCAGCTCTGGGGCCAACGTCCTGACTTTC. Translation gives CSVDGRTSSGANVLTF.

Only a few counts were recorded for this clonotype. The chain recombines TRBV29-1 with TRBJ2-1; D unclear. Germline values: CDR1 SQVTM, CDR2 ANQGSEA. The CDR3 spans 10 residues. With 5 bases removed from V and 1 base from J, the gap between germline ends came to 0 bases. The CDR3 sequence is CSVSYNEQFF. Written as DNA, the CDR3 is TGCAGCGTTTCCTACAATGAGCAGTTCTTC.

The chain joins TRBV6-4 to TRBJ2-1, with 12 bases fitting TRBD2. With 4 bases clipped from V and 2 bases from J, the junction kept 0 bases outside the gene matches. Germline-derived CDR1 and CDR2 are MRHNA and SNTAGT. This CDR3 comprises 15 residues. The CDR3 DNA is TGTGCCAGCAGTGGGACTAGCGGGGCCTACAATGAGCAGTTCTTC. Translation gives CASSGTSGAYNEQFF.